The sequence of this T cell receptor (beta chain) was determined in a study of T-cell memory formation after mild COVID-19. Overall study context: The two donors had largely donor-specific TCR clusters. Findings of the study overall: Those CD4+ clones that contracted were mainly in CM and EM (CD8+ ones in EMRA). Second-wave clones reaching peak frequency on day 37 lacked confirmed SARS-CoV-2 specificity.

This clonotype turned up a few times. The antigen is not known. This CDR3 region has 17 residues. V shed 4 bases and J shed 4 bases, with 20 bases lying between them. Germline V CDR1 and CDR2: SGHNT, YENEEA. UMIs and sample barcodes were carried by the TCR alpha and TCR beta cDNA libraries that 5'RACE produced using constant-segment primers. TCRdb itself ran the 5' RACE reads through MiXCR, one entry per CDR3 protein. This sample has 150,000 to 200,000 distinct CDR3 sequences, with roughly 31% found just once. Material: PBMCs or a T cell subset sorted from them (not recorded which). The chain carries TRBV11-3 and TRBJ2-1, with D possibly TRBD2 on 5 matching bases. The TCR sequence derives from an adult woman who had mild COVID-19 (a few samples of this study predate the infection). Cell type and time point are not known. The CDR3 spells CASSSTRAAAAYNEQFF. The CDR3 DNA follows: TGTGCCAGCAGCTCTACCCGAGCCGCAGCGGCTTACAATGAGCAGTTCTTC.